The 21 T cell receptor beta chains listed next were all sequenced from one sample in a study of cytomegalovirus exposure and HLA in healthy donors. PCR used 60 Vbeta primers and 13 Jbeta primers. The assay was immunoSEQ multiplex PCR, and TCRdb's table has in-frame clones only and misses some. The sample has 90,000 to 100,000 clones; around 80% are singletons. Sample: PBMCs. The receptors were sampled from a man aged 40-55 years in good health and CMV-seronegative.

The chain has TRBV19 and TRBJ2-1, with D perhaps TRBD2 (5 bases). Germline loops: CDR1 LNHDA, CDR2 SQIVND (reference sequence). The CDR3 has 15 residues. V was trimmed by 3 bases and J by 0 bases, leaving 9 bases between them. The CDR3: CASSMEVSSYNEQFF. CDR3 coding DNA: TGTGCCAGTAGTATGGAGGTTAGCTCCTACAATGAGCAGTTCTTC.

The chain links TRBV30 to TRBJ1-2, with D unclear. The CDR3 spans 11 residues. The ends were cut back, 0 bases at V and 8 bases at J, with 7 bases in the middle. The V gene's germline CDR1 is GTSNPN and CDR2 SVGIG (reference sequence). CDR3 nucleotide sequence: TGTGCCTGGAGTGTTGGCGGGGGCTACACCTTC. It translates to CAWSVGGGYTF.

The CDR3 loop is CASIGTAYGYTF. In DNA, the CDR3 is TGTGCCAGCATTGGGACAGCCTATGGCTACACCTTC. The chain has TRBV28 and TRBJ1-2; the match to TRBD1 covers 7 bases. CDR3 size: 12 residues. V dropped 7 bases and J dropped 4; count of bases not matched to a gene: 3. Germline CDR1 reads MDHEN; CDR2 reads SYDVKM.

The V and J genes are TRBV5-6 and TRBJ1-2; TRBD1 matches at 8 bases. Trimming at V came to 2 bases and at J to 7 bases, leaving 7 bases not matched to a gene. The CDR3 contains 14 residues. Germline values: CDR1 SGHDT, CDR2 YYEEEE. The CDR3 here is CASSFLSGGGGYTF. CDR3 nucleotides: TGTGCCAGCAGCTTCTTGTCAGGGGGCGGTGGCTACACCTTC. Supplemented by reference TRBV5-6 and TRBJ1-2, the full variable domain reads DAGVTQSPTHLIKTRGQQVTLRCSPKSGHDTVSWYQQALGQGPQFIFQYYEEEERQRGNFPDRFSGHQFPNYSSELNVNALLLGDSALYLCASSFLSGGGGYTFGSGTRLTVV.

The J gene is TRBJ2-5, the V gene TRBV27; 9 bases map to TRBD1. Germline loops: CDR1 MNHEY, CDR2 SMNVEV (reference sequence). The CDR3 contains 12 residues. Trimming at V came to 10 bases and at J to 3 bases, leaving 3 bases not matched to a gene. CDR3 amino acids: CATRDREETQYF. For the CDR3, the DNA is TGTGCCACTCGGGACAGGGAAGAGACCCAGTACTTC.

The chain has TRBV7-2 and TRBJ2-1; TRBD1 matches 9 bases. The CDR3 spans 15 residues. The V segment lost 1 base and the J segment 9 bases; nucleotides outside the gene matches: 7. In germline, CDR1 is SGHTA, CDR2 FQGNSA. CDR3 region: CASSLGHRGLGEQFF. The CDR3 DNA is TGTGCCAGCAGCTTAGGCCACAGGGGGCTAGGTGAGCAGTTCTTC.

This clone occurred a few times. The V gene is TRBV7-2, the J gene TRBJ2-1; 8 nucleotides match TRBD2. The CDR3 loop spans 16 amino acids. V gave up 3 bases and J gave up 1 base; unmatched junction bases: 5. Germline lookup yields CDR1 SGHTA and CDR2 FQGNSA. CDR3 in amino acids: CASSFSAGVSYNEQFF. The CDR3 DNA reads TGTGCCAGCAGCTTTTCAGCGGGGGTTTCCTACAATGAGCAGTTCTTC.

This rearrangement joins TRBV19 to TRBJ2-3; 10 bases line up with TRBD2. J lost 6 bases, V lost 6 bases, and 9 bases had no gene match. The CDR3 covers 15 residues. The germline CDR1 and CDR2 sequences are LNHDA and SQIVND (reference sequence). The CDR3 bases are TGTGCCAGTAGCCCAGGAGCGGGAGGGGGGGATACGCAGTATTTT. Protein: CASSPGAGGGDTQYF.

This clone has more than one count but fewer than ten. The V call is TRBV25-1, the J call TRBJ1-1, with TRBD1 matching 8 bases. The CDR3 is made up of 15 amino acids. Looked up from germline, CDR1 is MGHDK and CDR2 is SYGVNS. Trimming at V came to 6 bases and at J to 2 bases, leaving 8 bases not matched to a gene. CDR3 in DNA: TGTGCCAGCAGCCGACAGGGGATGGGAAACACTGAAGCTTTCTTT. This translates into CASSRQGMGNTEAFF.

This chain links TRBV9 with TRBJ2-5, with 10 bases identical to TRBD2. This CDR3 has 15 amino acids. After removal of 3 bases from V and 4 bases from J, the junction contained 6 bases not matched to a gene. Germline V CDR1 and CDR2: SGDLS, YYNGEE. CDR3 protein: CASSESGGARETQYF. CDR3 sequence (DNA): TGTGCCAGCAGCGAAAGCGGGGGGGCCAGAGAGACCCAGTACTTC.

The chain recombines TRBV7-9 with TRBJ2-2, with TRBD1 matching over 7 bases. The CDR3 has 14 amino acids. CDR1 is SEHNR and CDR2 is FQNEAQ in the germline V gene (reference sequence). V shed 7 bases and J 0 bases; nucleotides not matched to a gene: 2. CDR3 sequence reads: CASIGTANTGELFF. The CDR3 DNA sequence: TGTGCCAGCATTGGGACAGCGAACACCGGGGAGCTGTTTTTT.

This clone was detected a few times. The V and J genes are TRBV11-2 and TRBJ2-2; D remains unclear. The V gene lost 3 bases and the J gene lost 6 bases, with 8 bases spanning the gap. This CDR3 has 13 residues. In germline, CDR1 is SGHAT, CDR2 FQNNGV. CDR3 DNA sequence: TGTGCCAGCAGCTTTCCCGGTCCCGGGGAGCTGTTTTTT. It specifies CASSFPGPGELFF.

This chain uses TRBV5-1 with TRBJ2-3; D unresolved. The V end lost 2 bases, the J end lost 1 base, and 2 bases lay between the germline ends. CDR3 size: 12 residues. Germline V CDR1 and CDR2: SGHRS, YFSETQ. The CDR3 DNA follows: TGCGCCAGCAGCTTCGGCACAGATACGCAGTATTTT. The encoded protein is CASSFGTDTQYF.

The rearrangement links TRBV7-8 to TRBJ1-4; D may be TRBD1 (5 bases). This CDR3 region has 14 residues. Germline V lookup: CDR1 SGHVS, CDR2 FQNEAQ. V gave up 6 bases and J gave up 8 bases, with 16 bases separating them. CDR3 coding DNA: TGTGCCAGCAGAGGGCGGGGGGAACGAGAAAAACTGTTTTTT. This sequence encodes CASRGRGEREKLFF.

CDR3 nucleotides: TGTGCCAGCGTAGCCTCCCTAGCGGGGGGGCAGTACAATGAGCAGTTCTTC. Protein sequence: CASVASLAGGQYNEQFF. This sequence joins TRBV11-2 and TRBJ2-1; TRBD2 matches at 12 bases. This CDR3 is 17 amino acids long. Looked up from germline, CDR1 is SGHAT and CDR2 is FQNNGV. The junction had 12 bases not matched to a gene; V was cut back by 8 bases and J by 4 bases.

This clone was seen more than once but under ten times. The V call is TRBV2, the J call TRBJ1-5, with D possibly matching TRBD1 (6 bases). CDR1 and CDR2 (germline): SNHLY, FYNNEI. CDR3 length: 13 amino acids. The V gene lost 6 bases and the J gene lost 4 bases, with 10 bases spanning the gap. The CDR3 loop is CASRGDINQPQHF. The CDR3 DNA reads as TGTGCCAGCAGGGGGGACATAAATCAGCCCCAGCATTTT.

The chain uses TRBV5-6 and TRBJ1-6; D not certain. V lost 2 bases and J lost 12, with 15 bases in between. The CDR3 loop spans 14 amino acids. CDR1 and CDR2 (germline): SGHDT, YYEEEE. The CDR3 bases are TGTGCCAGCAGCTTTTCTGGCAGATATGAACCCCTCCACTTT. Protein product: CASSFSGRYEPLHF.

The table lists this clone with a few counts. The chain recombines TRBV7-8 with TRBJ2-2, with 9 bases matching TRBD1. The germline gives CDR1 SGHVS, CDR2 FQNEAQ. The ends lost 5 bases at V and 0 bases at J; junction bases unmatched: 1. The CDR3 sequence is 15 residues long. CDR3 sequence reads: CASSRDRANTGELFF. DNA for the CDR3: TGTGCCAGCAGCCGGGACAGGGCGAACACCGGGGAGCTGTTTTTT.

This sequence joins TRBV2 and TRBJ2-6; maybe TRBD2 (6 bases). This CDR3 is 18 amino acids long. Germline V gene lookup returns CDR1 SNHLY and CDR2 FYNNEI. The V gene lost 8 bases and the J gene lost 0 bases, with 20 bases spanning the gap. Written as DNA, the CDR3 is TGTGCCAGCTTGGGGGGAAAGGCTGAAAGCTCTGGGGCCAACGTCCTGACTTTC. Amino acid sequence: CASLGGKAESSGANVLTF.

The CDR3 sequence is CAISGLAGEQFF. The CDR3 DNA reads as TGTGCCATCAGTGGACTAGCGGGTGAGCAGTTCTTC. The chain couples TRBV10-3 to TRBJ2-1; TRBD2 matches 10 bases. The trim removed 4 bases at V and 9 bases at J, leaving 0 bases unmatched. This CDR3 region has 12 residues. CDR1 is ENHRY and CDR2 is SYGVKD in the germline V gene.

Here the CDR3 reads CASSKTTGVAYNEQFF. The CDR3 DNA reads TGTGCCAGCAGCAAAACGACAGGGGTGGCCTACAATGAGCAGTTCTTC. The rearrangement joins TRBV7-8 to TRBJ2-1, with 8 bases aligning to TRBD1. V dropped 5 bases and J dropped 2; count of bases not matched to a gene: 8. CDR3 size: 16 residues. CDR1 is SGHVS, CDR2 FQNEAQ, per germline.